The sample holds one count of the clone carrying this T cell receptor beta chain. The antigen is not known. The assay was immunoSEQ multiplex PCR, and TCRdb's table has in-frame clones only and misses some. The data hold about 82,000 clones, with around 87% observed a single time. These data come from a study of T cell responses to AZD1222 COVID-19 vaccine. The study, taken as a whole, reports: Scientists sampled the repertoires only once the peak T cell response had passed. Clonal diversity may have been underestimated, and the donors were mostly white British, with more females than males.

Germline V CDR1 and CDR2: SNHLY, FYNNEI. The CDR3 has 12 residues. V was cut by 4 bases and J by 3 bases, with 7 bases left in between. Whether given at about 4 or about 12 weeks, second doses were pooled. This material consisted of peripheral blood, taken 28 days after the second AZD1222 dose. The TCR sequence derives from an adult who received the AZD1222 COVID-19 vaccine. This chain connects TRBV2 to TRBJ2-7; D is unclear. CDR3 coding DNA: TGTGCCAGCAGTGGGCGGTTCTACGAGCAGTACTTC. Translation gives CASSGRFYEQYF.